The 9 T cell receptor beta chains below all came from one sample that was sequenced in a study of cytomegalovirus exposure and HLA in healthy donors. A multiplex PCR was run with 60 Vbeta primers and 13 Jbeta primers. Measured with immunoSEQ multiplex PCR; TCRdb has only the in-frame clones, and not every one. Here the sample spans more than 100,000 clones, roughly 9.6% being singletons. The sample was PBMCs. These receptors originate from a woman aged 40 to 49 in good health and CMV-seropositive.

This clone was counted only a few times. J is TRBJ1-2 and V is TRBV9, with D possibly matching TRBD1 (5 bases). This CDR3 comprises 15 residues. V shed 2 bases and J shed 1 base, with 12 bases lying between them. Germline lookup yields CDR1 SGDLS and CDR2 YYNGEE. The CDR3 here is CASSVDGGHNYGYTF. As DNA, the CDR3 is TGTGCCAGCAGCGTCGACGGGGGTCATAACTATGGCTACACCTTC.

The chain links TRBV5-8 to TRBJ1-6, with 10 nucleotides matching TRBD1. V was pared by 6 bases and J by 1 base, with 13 bases of the junction left unmatched. The CDR3 has 19 residues. The germline V gene encodes CDR1 SGHTS and CDR2 YDEGEE. The DNA of the CDR3 is TGTGCCAGCACCCCGGGACAGGGGACGACGGGGTCCTATAATTCACCCCTCCACTTT. The encoded protein is CASTPGQGTTGSYNSPLHF.

A few counts support this clone. The chain combines TRBV5-4 with TRBJ1-5; D ambiguous. CDR3 length equals 13 residues. Trimming left V 0 bases short and J 9 bases short, with 10 bases between. Germline lookup yields CDR1 SGHNT and CDR2 YYREEE (reference sequence). DNA for the CDR3: TGTGCCAGCAGCTTGGACGGGGTAGGGCCCCAGCATTTT. Translating gives CASSLDGVGPQHF.

This clone was seen a few times. The chain links TRBV18 to TRBJ2-3; 8 positions match TRBD1. The CDR3 has 15 residues. Germline CDR1 reads KGHSH; CDR2 reads LQKENI. Trimming took 3 bases from V and 2 from J; bases not matched to a gene: 4. The CDR3 sequence: CASSPTGAVTDTQYF. As DNA, the CDR3 is TGTGCCAGCTCACCGACAGGGGCCGTCACAGATACGCAGTATTTT. The variable domain in full, with the rest retrieved from reference TRBV18 and TRBJ2-3, is NAGVMQNPRHLVRRRGQEARLRCSPMKGHSHVYWYRQLPEEGLKFMVYLQKENIIDESGMPKERFSAEFPKEGPSILRIQQVVRGDSAAYFCASSPTGAVTDTQYFGPGTRLTVL.

V usage is TRBV5-1 and J usage is TRBJ2-3; a weak D match, TRBD1 (6 bases). The CDR3 has 16 amino acids. V lost 4 bases and J 2 bases, leaving 17 bases between the germline ends. CDR1 is SGHRS, CDR2 YFSETQ, per germline. CDR3 protein: CASSPARQAPTDTQYF. CDR3 sequence (DNA): TGCGCCAGCAGCCCCGCCCGACAGGCACCCACAGATACGCAGTATTTT.

This clone has a handful of counts. J is TRBJ2-7 and V is TRBV5-1; TRBD1 agrees at 10 bases. Germline loops: CDR1 SGHRS, CDR2 YFSETQ. The CDR3 loop spans 14 amino acids. The trim removed 1 base at V and 5 bases at J, leaving 3 bases unmatched. CDR3 region: CASSLTGTGDEQYF. The CDR3 DNA reads TGCGCCAGCAGCTTGACCGGGACAGGGGACGAGCAGTACTTC.

V usage is TRBV5-1 and J usage is TRBJ2-5; perhaps TRBD2 as D (5 bases). The CDR3 length is 14 residues. From germline, CDR1 is SGHRS and CDR2 YFSETQ. Trimming took off 4 bases at V and 5 bases at J, with 15 bases between the two ends. CDR3 sequence (DNA): TGCGCCAGCAGCGTCTCGGGGTTGAGGGAGACCCAGTACTTC. It translates to CASSVSGLRETQYF.

This clone occurred a few times. This chain connects TRBV7-2 to TRBJ1-5; D call uncertain. This CDR3 spans 15 amino acids. V gave up 1 base and J gave up 2 bases, with 9 bases separating them. Germline CDR1 reads SGHTA; CDR2 reads FQGNSA. The CDR3 protein is CASSLVQAGNQPQHF. The CDR3 DNA follows: TGTGCCAGCAGCTTAGTTCAGGCTGGCAATCAGCCCCAGCATTTT.

This clone was detected only a few times. This chain connects TRBV6-5 to TRBJ1-5, with 9 bases identical to TRBD1. Germline V CDR1 and CDR2: MNHEY, SVGAGI. The CDR3 length is 14 residues. Unmatched junction bases numbered 2, after V lost 6 bases and J lost 2 bases. The CDR3 region has the DNA TGTGCCAGCAGAAGGACAGGGGGCAATCAGCCCCAGCATTTT. Translating it yields CASRRTGGNQPQHF.